This entry features one T cell receptor (beta chain) sequence. The sample originates from a study of blood T cell repertoires in COVID-19. Study details: There were acute and convalescent COVID-19 samples, and they came from the United States, Italy and Spain. T cells, B-cell-depleted T cells, or PBMCs provided the cDNA or gDNA that served as material.

The CDR3 extends over 15 amino acids. Losses at the gene ends were 0 bases for V and 4 bases for J; bases not matched to a gene: 0. Germline V gives CDR1 SGDLS, CDR2 YYNGEE. Original analysis: Reference gene primer amplification yielded estimated nucleated cell counts. Profiling relied on immunoSEQ multiplex PCR, and the TCRdb table lists in-frame clones only, not all of them. V, J and clone size are taken as reported in that table, and D and trimming were inferred from the DNA itself. The sample lists 120,000 to 150,000 clones; approximately 88% were seen once. V is TRBV9 and J is TRBJ2-7; 14 nucleotides line up with TRBD2. Input material: peripheral blood. The receptor was isolated from a man aged 60-69 years with active or convalescent COVID-19. The CDR3, as DNA: TGTGCCAGCAGCGTAGGGACTAGCGGGAGGTACGAGCAGTACTTC. It specifies CASSVGTSGRYEQYF.